The 9 T cell receptor beta chains below come from one sample, sequenced in a study of tumor and adjacent non-tumor tissue in lung cancer. TCRbeta libraries were built with three rounds of nested PCR, modified from ARM-PCR. In TCRdb, the multiplex PCR reads were re-called with MiXCR into one record per CDR3 protein. The sample consists of roughly 150,000 distinct CDR3 sequences, around 67% of them appearing once. RNA was extracted from bulk tissue without any cell sorting. The sequenced sample was lung tumor tissue. All receptors derive from a man aged 60 to 69 with small cell lung cancer.

The gene calls are TRBV5-4 and TRBJ2-1; D is possibly TRBD2 (5 bases). The germline V gene encodes CDR1 SGHNT and CDR2 YYREEE (reference sequence). The CDR3 has 15 amino acids. With 0 bases removed from V and 8 bases from J, the gap between germline ends came to 15 bases. The CDR3 DNA reads TGTGCCAGCAGCTTGGCCAGCGGCGGATACGATGAGCAGTTCTTC. This sequence encodes CASSLASGGYDEQFF.

This chain joins TRBV21-1 and TRBJ2-7; TRBD2 is the table's D call, not checked against the DNA. TRBV21-1 represents a pseudogene. The CDR3 contains 16 residues. The CDR3 loop is CASSIRTSGELYEQYF. The CDR3 nucleotides are TGTGCCAGCAGCATACGGACTAGCGGGGAGCTCTACGAGCAGTACTTC.

With respect to this clonotype: Being one base from a much bigger clone, this may be a read error. The conserved final phenylalanine or tryptophan is absent from the CDR3, which likely points to a read error. The chain joins TRBV20-1 to TRBJ2-7; tentative D call: TRBD2 (6 bases). The CDR3 sequence is 12 residues long. In germline, CDR1 is DFQATT, CDR2 SNEGSKA (reference sequence). Between the trimmed V and J ends, which lost 4 bases and 0 bases, there was a span of 7 bases. CDR3 protein: CSATGSSYEQYL. DNA for the CDR3: TGCAGTGCTACCGGGAGCTCCTACGAGCAGTACCTC.

With regard to this clonotype: The conserved closing phenylalanine or tryptophan is absent in this CDR3, likely reflecting a read error. The chain uses TRBV4-1 and TRBJ1-5; D is uncertain. This CDR3 spans 14 amino acids. The germline V gene has CDR1 MGHRA and CDR2 YSYEKL. CDR3 coding DNA: TGCGTCAGCAGCTGGCTAAAGAGCAATCAGCCCCAGCATTTA. Its protein product is CVSSWLKSNQPQHL.

In regard to this clonotype: The junction shows a germline mismatch at one end, possibly a read error. The chain couples TRBV11-3 to TRBJ1-2, with D possibly matching TRBD1 (5 bases). The CDR3 runs to 13 residues. In germline, CDR1 is SGHNT, CDR2 YENEEA. The DNA of the CDR3 is TGTGCCAGCAGCCCCCACAGGTCCTATGGCTACACCTTT. Translating it yields CASSPHRSYGYTF.

This clonotype was counted between two and nine times. A clone one base away is much larger, so this may be a read error. The chain carries TRBV11-2 and TRBJ2-3, with TRBD2 matching over 13 bases. The CDR3 has 17 residues. Germline-derived CDR1 and CDR2 are SGHAT and FQNNGV. J was trimmed by 1 base and V by 5 bases; bases with no gene match: 6. The CDR3 coding sequence is TGTGCCAGCAGCCAAGGGACTAGCGGGATGGGCACAGATACGCAGTATTTT. Translated: CASSQGTSGMGTDTQYF.

To note about this clonotype: Germline is not matched at one junction end, which may reflect a read error. In DNA, the CDR3 is TGCAGTACTAGTGGACTAGCGGGAGGGCCAGAGACCCAGTACTTC. This sequence encodes CSTSGLAGGPETQYF. The chain recombines TRBV20-1 with TRBJ2-5; TRBD2 aligns across 15 bases. Germline V gene data show CDR1 as DFQATT and CDR2 as SNEGSKA (reference sequence). The CDR3 runs 15 residues.

The rearrangement uses TRBV7-3 and TRBJ2-6; D not certain. This CDR3 has 17 amino acids. V gave up 1 base and J gave up 2 bases, with 12 bases separating them. Germline V gives CDR1 SGHTA, CDR2 FQGTGA. CDR3 DNA: TGTGCCAGCAGCTTAAGGGCAGGCACCACTGGGGCCAACGTCCTGACTTTC. Translating gives CASSLRAGTTGANVLTF.

The CDR3 here is CSGTGVNYGYTF. DNA of the CDR3: TGCAGTGGTACAGGGGTTAACTATGGCTACACCTTC. The gene calls are TRBV20-1 and TRBJ1-2; TRBD1 matches 7 bases. V gave up 7 bases and J gave up 1 base; unmatched junction bases: 3. Germline values: CDR1 DFQATT, CDR2 SNEGSKA (reference sequence). This CDR3 region has 12 residues.